The 8 T cell receptor beta chains presented below share a single source sample, sequenced in a study of early T cells in non-severe SARS-CoV-2 infection. A single record per CDR3 protein comes from TCRdb applying MiXCR to the 5' RACE reads. Of about 48,000 distinct CDR3 sequences detected, approximately 7.5% appear once; the ten largest clones hold roughly 6.2%. Sequencing was done on a sample of whole blood. These receptors were taken from an adult who was a healthcare worker with PCR-confirmed SARS-CoV-2 infection or an uninfected control (not recorded which).

The chain combines TRBV11-1 with TRBJ1-1, with D maybe TRBD1 (6 bases). The V end was cut by 4 bases, the J end by 1 base, with 7 bases between. The CDR3 runs to 13 residues. Germline V gene sequence: CDR1 SGHAT, CDR2 FQDESV (reference sequence). The CDR3 is CASSWGQNTEAFF. The CDR3 region has the DNA TGTGCCAGCAGCTGGGGACAGAACACTGAAGCTTTCTTT.

In its sample, this clonotype was seen many times. This chain joins TRBV28 and TRBJ2-5; the D is unclear. This CDR3 is built from 11 residues. The germline V and J ends were trimmed by 4 bases and 4 bases, with 4 bases remaining between them. Germline V gene sequence: CDR1 MDHEN, CDR2 SYDVKM. The CDR3 DNA reads as TGTGCCAGCAGTTCTCTAGAGACCCAGTACTTC. This encodes CASSSLETQYF. Based on the CDR3 plus reference TRBV28 and TRBJ2-5, the full variable domain is DVKVTQSSRYLVKRTGEKVFLECVQDMDHENMFWYRQDPGLGLRLIYFSYDVKMKEKGDIPEGYSVSREKKERFSLILESASTNQTSMYLCASSSLETQYFGPGTRLLVL.

Comments on this clonotype: This may stem from a read error, because a much larger clone lies one nucleotide away. CDR3 sequence (DNA): TGTGCCAGTAGTATCCAAATATTCTGGACAGGGTGGAACGGCTACACCTTC. The encoded protein is CASSIQIFWTGWNGYTF. The chain uses TRBV19 and TRBJ1-2, with TRBD1 matching over 8 bases. V was pared by 3 bases and J by 8 bases, with 17 bases of the junction left unmatched. Germline CDR1 LNHDA, CDR2 SQIVND (reference sequence). This CDR3 spans 17 amino acids.

This clonotype was counted only a few times. The chain employs TRBV29-1 and TRBJ2-3; D remains ambiguous. The germline V gene has CDR1 SQVTM and CDR2 ANQGSEA. V shed 7 bases and J shed 1 base, with 6 bases lying between them. The CDR3 extends over 11 amino acids. The DNA of the CDR3 is TGCAGCGCCCTTCGCACAGATACGCAGTATTTT. Translated: CSALRTDTQYF.

This clonotype occurred many times. DNA for the CDR3: TGTGCCAGCAGTTACCAGCGCCCTACGGTGGATTCACCCCTCCACTTT. Its translation: CASSYQRPTVDSPLHF. J is TRBJ1-6 and V is TRBV6-6, with D hard to call. In germline, CDR1 is MNHNY, CDR2 SVGAGI (reference sequence). V lost 2 bases and J 8 bases, leaving 16 bases between the germline ends. The CDR3 consists of 16 residues.

This clonotype was picked up many times. CDR3 in DNA: TGTGCCAGCAGTTTACGGGGGAACACTGAAGCTTTCTTT. Translating it yields CASSLRGNTEAFF. The chain joins TRBV28 to TRBJ1-1, with D unresolved. V lost 2 bases, J lost 1 base, and 5 bases lay in between. Germline V gene lookup returns CDR1 MDHEN and CDR2 SYDVKM. CDR3 length equals 13 residues.

This clonotype was counted ten times or more. The chain carries TRBV20-1 and TRBJ1-5; the D gene is possibly TRBD1 (5 bases). Germline V gives CDR1 DFQATT, CDR2 SNEGSKA (reference sequence). The germline V and J ends were trimmed by 0 bases and 5 bases, with 11 bases remaining between them. The CDR3 runs to 14 residues. The CDR3 loop is CSARDLAGYQPQHF. The CDR3 DNA is TGCAGTGCTAGAGATCTGGCAGGGTATCAGCCCCAGCATTTT.

V gene TRBV12-3 or TRBV12-4 combines with J gene TRBJ1-5; 7 bases map to TRBD1. This CDR3 contains 14 residues. Trimming at V came to 3 bases and at J to 5 bases, leaving 4 bases not matched to a gene. This CDR3 is CASSLGTAYQPQHF. For the CDR3, the DNA is TGTGCCAGCAGTTTGGGGACAGCCTATCAGCCCCAGCATTTT.